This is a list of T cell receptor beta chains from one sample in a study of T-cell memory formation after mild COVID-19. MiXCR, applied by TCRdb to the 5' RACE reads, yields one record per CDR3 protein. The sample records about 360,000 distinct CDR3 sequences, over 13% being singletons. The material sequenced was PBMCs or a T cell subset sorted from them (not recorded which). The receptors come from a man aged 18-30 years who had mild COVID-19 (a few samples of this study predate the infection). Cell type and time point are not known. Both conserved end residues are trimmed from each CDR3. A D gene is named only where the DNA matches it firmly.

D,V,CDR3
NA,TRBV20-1,SAGGQPNIQY
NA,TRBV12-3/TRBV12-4,ASSLGLTGANVLT
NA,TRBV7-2,ASSQPSGTEDTQY
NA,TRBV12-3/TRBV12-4,ASSPVSSYNSPLH
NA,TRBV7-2,ASTLQGLNTEAF
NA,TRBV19,ASKAGTHGTQY
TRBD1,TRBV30,AVDFGTGRQPQH
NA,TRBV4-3,ASSPARRVSYNEQF
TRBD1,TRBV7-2,ASNRQGENSPLH
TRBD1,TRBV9,ASSARDSRYEQY
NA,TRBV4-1,ASSQDRLVTGTNTGELF
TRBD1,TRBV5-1,ASSPWAPGQGVSGANVLT
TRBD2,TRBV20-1,SARFGGGPNEQF
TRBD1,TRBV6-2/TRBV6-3,ASSYYGTVGLEAF
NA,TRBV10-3,AISSTPHRAGTEAF
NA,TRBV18,ASSPRPGQGRNEQF
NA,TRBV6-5,ASSADIGGMSEAF